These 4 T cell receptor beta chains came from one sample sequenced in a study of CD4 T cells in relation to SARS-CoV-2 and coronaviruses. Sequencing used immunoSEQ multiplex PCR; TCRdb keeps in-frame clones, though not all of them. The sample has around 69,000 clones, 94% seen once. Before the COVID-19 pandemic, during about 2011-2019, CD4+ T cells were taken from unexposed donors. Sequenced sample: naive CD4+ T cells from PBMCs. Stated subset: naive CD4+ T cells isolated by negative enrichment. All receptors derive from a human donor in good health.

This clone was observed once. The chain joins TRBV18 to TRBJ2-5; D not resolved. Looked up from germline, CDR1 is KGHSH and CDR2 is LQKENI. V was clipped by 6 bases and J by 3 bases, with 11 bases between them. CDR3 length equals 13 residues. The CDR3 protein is CASSSIREETQYF. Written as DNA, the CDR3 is TGTGCCAGCTCTAGTATCCGGGAAGAGACCCAGTACTTC.

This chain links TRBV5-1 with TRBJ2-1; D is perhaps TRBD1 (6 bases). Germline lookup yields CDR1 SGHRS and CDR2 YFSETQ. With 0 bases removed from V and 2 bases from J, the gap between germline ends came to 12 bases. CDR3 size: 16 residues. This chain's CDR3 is CASSLAGRTAYNEQFF. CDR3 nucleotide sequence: TGCGCCAGCAGCTTGGCCGGGCGGACAGCCTACAATGAGCAGTTCTTC.

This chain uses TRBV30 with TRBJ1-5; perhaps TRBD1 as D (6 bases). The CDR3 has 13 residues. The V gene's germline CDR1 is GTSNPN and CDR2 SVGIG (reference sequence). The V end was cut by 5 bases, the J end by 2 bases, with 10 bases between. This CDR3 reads CAWESGGNQPQHF. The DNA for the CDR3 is TGTGCCTGGGAATCAGGGGGCAATCAGCCCCAGCATTTT.

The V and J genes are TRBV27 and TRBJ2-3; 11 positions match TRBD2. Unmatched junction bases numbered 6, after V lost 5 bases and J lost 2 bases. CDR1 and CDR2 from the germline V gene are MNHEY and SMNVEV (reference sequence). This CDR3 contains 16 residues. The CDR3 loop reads CASSLRLAGLTDTQYF. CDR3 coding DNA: TGTGCCAGCAGTCTACGACTAGCGGGACTCACAGATACGCAGTATTTT.